This T cell receptor (beta chain) is drawn from a study of neurological immune-mediated disorders. Study-level findings and limits: The most TCR clonal expansion was seen in HTLV-1-associated myelopathy, whereas the least was seen in multiple sclerosis, below the level in healthy controls.

Template-switch 5'RACE cDNA synthesis added a 10-nucleotide unique molecular identifier. TCRdb re-called the 5' RACE reads with MiXCR, one entry per CDR3 protein. The sample has more than 40,000 distinct CDR3 sequences; 2.5% to 3.5% are singletons. This clonotype was counted at least ten times. The antigen is undetermined. The CDR3 spans 19 residues. Unmatched junction bases numbered 11, after V lost 0 bases and J lost 1 base. Germline assignment: CDR1 SEHNR and CDR2 FQNEAQ (reference sequence). The chain recombines TRBV7-9 with TRBJ2-7; 11 nucleotides align to TRBD2. The source material was PBMCs. The sequence was collected from a woman aged 45-65 years with multiple sclerosis. The CDR3 nucleotides are TGTGCCAGCAGCTTAGCGCGGACTAGCGGGTGGTCTGAGTCCTACGAGCAGTACTTC. It encodes CASSLARTSGWSESYEQYF. Complete variable domain (other parts from reference TRBV7-9 and TRBJ2-7): DTGVSQNPRHKITKRGQNVTFRCDPISEHNRLYWYRQTLGQGPEFLTYFQNEAQLEKSRLLSDRFSAERPKGSFSTLEIQRTEQGDSAMYLCASSLARTSGWSESYEQYFGPGTRLTVT.